Only a few counts were recorded for the clone carrying this T cell receptor (delta chain). The antigen remains unidentified. The sorted cells were CD3+ Vdelta1+ Vdelta2- thymocytes from alphabeta-depleted thymus. Between roughly 97% and 99.6% of sorted thymocytes were Vdelta1+. These data belong to a study of Vδ1+ human thymocytes. The CDR3 extends over 22 amino acids. After removal of 3 bases from V and 0 bases from J, the junction contained 25 bases not matched to a gene. Germline V CDR1 and CDR2: TSWWSYY, QGS. Sequences come from RNA converted to cDNA by reverse transcription. Pooled V-gene forward primers with one constant-region reverse primer generated the CDR3 amplicons by multiplex PCR. TCRdb called clones anew from the multiplex PCR reads with CATT. Of tens of thousands of delta-chain clones in the sample, about 16% were seen once. Study results and caveats: Thymic TRG and TRD repertoires appeared highly polyclonal. The authors advised highly purified populations and single-cell validation.

The sample was Vdelta1+ gamma-delta thymocytes from the thymus. As to subset: FACS-sorted CD3+ TCRalphabeta- TCRVdelta1+ TCRVdelta2- thymocytes. The sequence came from a girl under two years old who had congenital heart surgery. This chain links TRDV1 with TRDJ1; the match to TRDD3 covers 7 bases. CDR3 sequence (DNA): TGTGCTCTTGGGGATGACCGTACTGGGGACAACTTGCTTAGGGCTTACACCGATAAACTCATCTTT. Its protein is CALGDDRTGDNLLRAYTDKLIF.